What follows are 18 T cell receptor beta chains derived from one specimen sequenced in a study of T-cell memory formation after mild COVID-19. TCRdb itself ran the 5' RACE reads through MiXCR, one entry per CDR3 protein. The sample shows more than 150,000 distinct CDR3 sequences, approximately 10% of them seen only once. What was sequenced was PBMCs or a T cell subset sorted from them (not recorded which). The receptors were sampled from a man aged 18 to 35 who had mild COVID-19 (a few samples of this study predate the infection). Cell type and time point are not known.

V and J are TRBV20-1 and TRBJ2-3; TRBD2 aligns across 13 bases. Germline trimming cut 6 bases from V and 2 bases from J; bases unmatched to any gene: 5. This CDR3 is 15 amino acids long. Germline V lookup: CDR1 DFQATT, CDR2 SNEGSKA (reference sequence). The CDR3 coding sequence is TGCAGTGCCCCGACTAGCGGGGGGTTCACAGATACGCAGTATTTT. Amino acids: CSAPTSGGFTDTQYF.

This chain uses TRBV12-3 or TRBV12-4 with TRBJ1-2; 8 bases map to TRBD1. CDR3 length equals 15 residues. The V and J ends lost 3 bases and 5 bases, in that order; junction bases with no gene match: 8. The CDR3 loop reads CASSFRDRPRYGYTF. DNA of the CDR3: TGTGCCAGCAGTTTCCGGGACAGGCCGAGATATGGCTACACCTTC.

The CDR3 DNA reads as TGCAGTGCTAGTCCCAACAGGATAGATCAGCCCCAGCATTTT. Translation: CSASPNRIDQPQHF. The V and J genes are TRBV20-1 and TRBJ1-5, with D perhaps matching TRBD1 (5 bases). Germline CDR1 reads DFQATT; CDR2 reads SNEGSKA (reference sequence). CDR3 length: 14 residues. V lost 3 bases and J 5 bases, leaving 14 bases between the germline ends.

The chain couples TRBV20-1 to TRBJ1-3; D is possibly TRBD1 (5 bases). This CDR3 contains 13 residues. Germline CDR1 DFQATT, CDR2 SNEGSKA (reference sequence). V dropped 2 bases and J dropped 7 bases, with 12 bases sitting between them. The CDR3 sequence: CSARHLGGNTIYF. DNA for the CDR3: TGCAGTGCTAGACACCTGGGGGGGAACACCATATATTTT.

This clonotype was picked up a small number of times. CDR3 sequence reads: CATSDFTRISNQPQHF. The CDR3 DNA sequence: TGTGCCACCAGTGATTTTACCAGGATTAGCAATCAGCCCCAGCATTTT. This chain joins TRBV24-1 and TRBJ1-5; D unclear. V was cut by 1 base and J by 0 bases, with 9 bases left in between. The length of the CDR3 is 16 residues. Germline V gene sequence: CDR1 KGHDR, CDR2 SFDVKD.

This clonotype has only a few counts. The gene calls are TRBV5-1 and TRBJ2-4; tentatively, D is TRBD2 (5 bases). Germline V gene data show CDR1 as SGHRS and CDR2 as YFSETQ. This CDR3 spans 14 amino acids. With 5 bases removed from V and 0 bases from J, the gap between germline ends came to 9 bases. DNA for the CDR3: TGCGCCAGCAGACCGGGATTAGCCAAAAACATTCAGTACTTC. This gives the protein CASRPGLAKNIQYF.

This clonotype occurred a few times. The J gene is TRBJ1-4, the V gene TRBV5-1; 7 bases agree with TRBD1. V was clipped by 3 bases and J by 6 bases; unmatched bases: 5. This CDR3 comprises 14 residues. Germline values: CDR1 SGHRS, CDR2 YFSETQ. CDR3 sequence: CASSSGRGDEKLFF. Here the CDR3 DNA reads TGCGCCAGCAGCTCGGGCAGGGGGGATGAAAAACTGTTTTTT.

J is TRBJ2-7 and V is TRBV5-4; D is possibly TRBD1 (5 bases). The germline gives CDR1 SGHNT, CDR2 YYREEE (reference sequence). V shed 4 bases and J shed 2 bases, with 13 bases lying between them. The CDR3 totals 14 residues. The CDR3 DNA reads TGTGCCAGCAGCCTGGGGCCCGCCACCTACGAGCAGTACGTC. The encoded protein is CASSLGPATYEQYV.

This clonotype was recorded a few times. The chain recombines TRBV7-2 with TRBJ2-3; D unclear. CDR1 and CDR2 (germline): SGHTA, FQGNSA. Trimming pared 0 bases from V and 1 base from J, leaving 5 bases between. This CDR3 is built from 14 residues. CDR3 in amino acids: CASSLAPGTDTQYF. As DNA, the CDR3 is TGTGCCAGCAGCTTAGCGCCGGGCACAGATACGCAGTATTTT.

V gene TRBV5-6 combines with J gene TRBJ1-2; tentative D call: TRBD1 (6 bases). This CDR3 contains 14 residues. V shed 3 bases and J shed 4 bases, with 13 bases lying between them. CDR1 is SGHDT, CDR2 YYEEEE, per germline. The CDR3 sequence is CASSSGQRGYGYTF. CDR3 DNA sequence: TGTGCCAGCAGCTCCGGACAGCGAGGCTATGGCTACACCTTC.

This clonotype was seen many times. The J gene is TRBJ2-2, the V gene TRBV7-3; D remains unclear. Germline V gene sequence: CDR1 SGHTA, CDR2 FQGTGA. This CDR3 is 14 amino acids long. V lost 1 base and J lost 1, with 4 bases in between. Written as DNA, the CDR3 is TGTGCCAGCAGCTTAAGCAGGAACACCGGGGAGCTGTTTTTT. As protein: CASSLSRNTGELFF.

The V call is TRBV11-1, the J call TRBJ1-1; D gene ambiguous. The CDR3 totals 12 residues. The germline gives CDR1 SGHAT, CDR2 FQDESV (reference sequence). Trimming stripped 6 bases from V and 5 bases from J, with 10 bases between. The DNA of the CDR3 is TGTGCCAGCAGTGGTGAGACGACTGAAGCTTTCTTT. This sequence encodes CASSGETTEAFF.

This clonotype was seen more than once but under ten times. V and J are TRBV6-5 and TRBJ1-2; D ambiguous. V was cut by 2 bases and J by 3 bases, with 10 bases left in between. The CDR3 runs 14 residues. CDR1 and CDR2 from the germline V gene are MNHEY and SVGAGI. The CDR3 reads CASSYGARDYGYTF. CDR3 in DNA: TGTGCCAGCAGTTACGGTGCCCGGGACTATGGCTACACCTTC.

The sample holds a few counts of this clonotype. Here the CDR3 DNA reads TGTGCCAGCAGACCTACAGGAATCTATGGCTACACCTTC. Translated: CASRPTGIYGYTF. The genes are TRBV5-4 and TRBJ1-2, with D perhaps matching TRBD1 (5 bases). The V end was cut by 5 bases, the J end by 4 bases, with 12 bases between. This CDR3 has 13 amino acids. Germline lookup yields CDR1 SGHNT and CDR2 YYREEE (reference sequence). Using reference TRBV5-4 and TRBJ1-2 for the parts outside the CDR3, the full variable domain is ETGVTQSPTHLIKTRGQQVTLRCSSQSGHNTVSWYQQALGQGPQFIFQYYREEENGRGNFPPRFSGLQFPNYSSELNVNALELDDSALYLCASRPTGIYGYTFGSGTRLTVV.

Here the CDR3 DNA reads TGCGCCAGCAGTAGGGACAAGGGTAAAGAGACCCAGTACTTC. This translates into CASSRDKGKETQYF. The chain couples TRBV5-1 to TRBJ2-5; tentatively, D is TRBD1 (6 bases). Trimming stripped 5 bases from V and 3 bases from J, with 14 bases between. CDR3 length: 14 amino acids. Germline V gives CDR1 SGHRS, CDR2 YFSETQ.

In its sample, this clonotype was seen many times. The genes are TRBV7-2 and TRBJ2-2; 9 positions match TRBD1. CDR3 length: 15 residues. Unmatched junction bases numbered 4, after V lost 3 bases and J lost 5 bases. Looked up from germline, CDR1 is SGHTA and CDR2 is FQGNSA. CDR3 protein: CASSFGTGTTGELFF. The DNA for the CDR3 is TGTGCCAGCAGCTTCGGGACAGGGACTACCGGGGAGCTGTTTTTT.

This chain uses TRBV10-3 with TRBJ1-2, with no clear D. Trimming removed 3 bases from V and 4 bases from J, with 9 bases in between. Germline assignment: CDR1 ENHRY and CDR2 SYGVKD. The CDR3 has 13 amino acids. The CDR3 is CAISDLELYGYTF. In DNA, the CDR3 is TGTGCCATCAGTGATTTGGAGCTCTATGGCTACACCTTC.

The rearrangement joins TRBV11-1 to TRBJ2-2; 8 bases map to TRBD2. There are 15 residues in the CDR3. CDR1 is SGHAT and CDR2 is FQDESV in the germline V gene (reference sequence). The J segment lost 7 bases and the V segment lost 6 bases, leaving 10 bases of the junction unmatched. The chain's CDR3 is CASRLGGAGDGELFF. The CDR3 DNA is TGTGCCAGCAGGCTCGGGGGGGCCGGGGACGGGGAGCTGTTTTTT.